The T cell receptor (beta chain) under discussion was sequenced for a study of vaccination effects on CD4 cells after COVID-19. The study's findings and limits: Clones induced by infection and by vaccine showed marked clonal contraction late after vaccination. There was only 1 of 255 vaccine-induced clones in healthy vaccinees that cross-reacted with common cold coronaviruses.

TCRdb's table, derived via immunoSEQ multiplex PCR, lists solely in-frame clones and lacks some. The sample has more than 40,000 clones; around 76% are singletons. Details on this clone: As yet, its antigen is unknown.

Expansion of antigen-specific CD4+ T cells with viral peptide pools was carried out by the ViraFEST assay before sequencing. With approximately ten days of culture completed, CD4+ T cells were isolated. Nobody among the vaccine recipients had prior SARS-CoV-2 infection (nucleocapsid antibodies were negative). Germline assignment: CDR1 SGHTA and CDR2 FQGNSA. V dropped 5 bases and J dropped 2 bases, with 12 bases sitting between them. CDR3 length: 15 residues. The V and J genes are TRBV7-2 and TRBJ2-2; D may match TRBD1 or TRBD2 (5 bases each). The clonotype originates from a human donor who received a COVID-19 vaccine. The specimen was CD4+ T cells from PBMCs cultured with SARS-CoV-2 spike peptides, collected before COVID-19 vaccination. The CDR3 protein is CASSLPGRNTGELFF. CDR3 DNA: TGTGCCAGCAGCCTACCGGGGCGAAACACCGGGGAGCTGTTTTTT.